This TCR beta chain was captured in a study of T cell repertoires in cytomegalovirus infection. Study as a whole: CMV infection together with matching HLA type was indicated by public TCR beta signatures.

This CDR3 is 14 amino acids long. Germline V gene sequence: CDR1 DFQATT, CDR2 SNEGSKA (reference sequence). V was clipped by 3 bases and J by 5 bases; unmatched bases: 7. About this clonotype itself: Antigen specificity is unknown.

Overall study findings and caveats: The ex vivo response was dominated by HLA-C-restricted CMV-specific TCR beta clonotypes.

TCRdb redid the calling of the reads with MiXCR, one entry per CDR3 protein. Here the sample spans roughly 500,000 distinct CDR3 sequences, 16% being singletons. What was sequenced was CD8+ T cells from PBMCs. This clonotype was sampled from a human donor in good health (CMV status not recorded). Some clones in this sample may be carry-over from other donors' samples. J is TRBJ2-7 and V is TRBV20-1, with 10 nucleotides matching TRBD2. The CDR3 nucleotides read TGCAGTGCTAGCTTTCCTAGCGGGAGCAACGAGCAGTACTTC. Its protein is CSASFPSGSNEQYF.